These T cell receptor beta chains were read from a single sample in a study of Tregs in tolerant kidney transplant recipients. Libraries were prepared by immunoSEQ multiplex PCR; TCRdb keeps only in-frame clonotypes and omits some of them. The data hold about 64,000 clones, with more than 70% observed a single time. Sequenced here: CD4+ T cells from blood (PBMCs), sampled 6 months after the transplant. These receptors came from a human patient who received a combined kidney and bone marrow transplant. Some T cells may possibly be graft donor cells. The CDR3 runs from the conserved cysteine through the conserved F or W. Each record gives: CDR3 protein, CDR3 DNA, J gene, D gene, V gene, clone size. D genes are given only for firm matches. For some rows the clone size is stated as once, few or many, or as a class when expanded; others skip it.

CDR3: CASSGAQLNTEAFF; DNA: TGCGCCAGCAGCGGGGCTCAACTGAACACTGAAGCTTTCTTT; J: TRBJ1-1; D: NA; V: TRBV5-1; size: NA
CDR3: CASRPMTETYEQYF; DNA: TGTGCCAGCAGGCCGATGACAGAAACCTACGAGCAGTACTTC; J: TRBJ2-7; D: NA; V: TRBV2; size: NA
CDR3: CASSGAGAGLDYDTQYF; DNA: TGTGCCAGCAGCGGAGCGGGGGCCGGCCTAGATTACGATACGCAGTATTTT; J: TRBJ2-3; D: TRBD2; V: TRBV7-3; size: NA
CDR3: CASSLPRRSGNTIYF; DNA: TGTGCCAGCAGCTTACCCCGCAGGTCGGGAAACACCATATATTTT; J: TRBJ1-3; D: NA; V: TRBV7-2; size: NA
CDR3: CASSPTGSADQPQHF; DNA: TGTGCCAGCAGCCCCACAGGGTCGGCCGATCAGCCCCAGCATTTT; J: TRBJ1-5; D: NA; V: TRBV7-9; size: NA
CDR3: CASSLVAGGGTDTQYF; DNA: TGTGCCAGCAGCTTAGTAGCGGGGGGAGGAACAGATACGCAGTATTTT; J: TRBJ2-3; D: TRBD2; V: TRBV11-3; size: NA
CDR3: CASTKIYEQYF; DNA: TGTGCCAGCACCAAAATTTACGAGCAGTACTTC; J: TRBJ2-7; D: NA; V: TRBV28; size: once
CDR3: CASSEFGTSGTPKTYNEQFF; DNA: TGTGCCAGCAGTGAGTTCGGGACTAGCGGAACCCCTAAGACCTACAATGAGCAGTTCTTC; J: TRBJ2-1; D: TRBD2; V: TRBV2; size: NA
CDR3: CASSVGTDEAFF; DNA: TGTGCCAGCAGCGTCGGAACAGATGAAGCTTTCTTT; J: TRBJ1-1; D: NA; V: TRBV9; size: NA
CDR3: CASRVEGYSNQPQHF; DNA: TGTGCCAGCAGAGTAGAGGGTTATAGCAATCAGCCCCAGCATTTT; J: TRBJ1-5; D: NA; V: TRBV6-1; size: few
CDR3: CASRLAGASYEQYF; DNA: TGTGCCAGCAGACTAGCGGGAGCCTCCTACGAGCAGTACTTC; J: TRBJ2-7; D: TRBD2; V: TRBV7-2; size: NA
CDR3: CASREGLNEQFF; DNA: TGCGCCAGCAGGGAGGGGTTGAATGAGCAGTTCTTC; J: TRBJ2-1; D: NA; V: TRBV5-1; size: once
CDR3: CASSQKRGFGETQYF; DNA: TGTGCCAGCAGCCAAAAGCGGGGCTTCGGGGAGACCCAGTACTTC; J: TRBJ2-5; D: TRBD2; V: TRBV4-2; size: NA
CDR3: CASSPGTGDRGELFF; DNA: TGTGCCAGCAGTCCCGGGACAGGGGATCGGGGGGAGCTGTTTTTT; J: TRBJ2-2; D: TRBD1; V: TRBV6-1; size: once
CDR3: CASSLVRGSSYGYTF; DNA: TGTGCCAGCAGCTTGGTTAGGGGATCTTCGTATGGCTACACCTTC; J: TRBJ1-2; D: NA; V: TRBV5-7; size: NA
CDR3: CASSLDQDRGYQPQHF; DNA: TGTGCCAGCAGCTTAGATCAGGACAGAGGATATCAGCCCCAGCATTTT; J: TRBJ1-5; D: NA; V: TRBV7-2; size: NA
CDR3: CASSEVGSGRVEFF; DNA: TGTGCCAGCAGTGAAGTCGGTAGCGGGAGGGTTGAGTTCTTC; J: TRBJ2-1; D: TRBD2; V: TRBV6-1; size: once
CDR3: CASMPSGEYTEAFF; DNA: TGTGCCAGCATGCCGTCAGGGGAATACACTGAAGCTTTCTTT; J: TRBJ1-1; D: NA; V: TRBV6-1; size: NA
CDR3: CASRWDSYNEQFF; DNA: TGTGCCAGCAGGTGGGACAGTTACAATGAGCAGTTCTTC; J: TRBJ2-1; D: TRBD1; V: TRBV27; size: NA
CDR3: CASSGRLAGEDTGELFF; DNA: TGTGCCAGCAGTGGCCGACTAGCGGGAGAAGACACCGGGGAGCTGTTTTTT; J: TRBJ2-2; D: TRBD2; V: TRBV6-1; size: NA
CDR3: CASSNTGWDYGYTF; DNA: TGTGCCAGCAGCAATACAGGGTGGGACTATGGCTACACCTTC; J: TRBJ1-2; D: NA; V: TRBV6-1; size: NA
CDR3: CASSQGLFGTGDNEQFF; DNA: TGCGCCAGCAGCCAAGGTCTCTTTGGGACAGGAGACAATGAGCAGTTCTTC; J: TRBJ2-1; D: TRBD1; V: TRBV4-3; size: NA
CDR3: CASSPSAGPYEQYF; DNA: TGTGCCAGCTCACCATCGGCAGGGCCCTACGAGCAGTACTTC; J: TRBJ2-7; D: NA; V: TRBV18; size: medium-sized
CDR3: CASSHQGVPEAFF; DNA: TGTGCCAGCAGTCATCAGGGGGTGCCTGAAGCTTTCTTT; J: TRBJ1-1; D: TRBD1; V: TRBV7-2; size: NA
CDR3: CASSLLTGAVEAFF; DNA: TGTGCCAGCAGCTTATTGACTGGGGCAGTTGAAGCTTTCTTT; J: TRBJ1-1; D: NA; V: TRBV7-2; size: NA
CDR3: CASSINRGDGYTF; DNA: TGTGCCAGTAGTATCAACAGGGGGGATGGCTACACCTTC; J: TRBJ1-2; D: TRBD1; V: TRBV19; size: NA
CDR3: CASSDIGGVTEAFF; DNA: TGTGCCAGCAGTGATATCGGGGGGGTAACTGAAGCTTTCTTT; J: TRBJ1-1; D: NA; V: TRBV25-1; size: NA
CDR3: CASSPLGQRVTDTQYF; DNA: TGTGCCAGCAGCCCCCTCGGCCAGCGCGTCACAGATACGCAGTATTTT; J: TRBJ2-3; D: NA; V: TRBV14; size: once
CDR3: CASSLGLAQETQYF; DNA: TGTGCCAGCAGCTTGGGCTTAGCTCAAGAGACCCAGTACTTC; J: TRBJ2-5; D: NA; V: TRBV5-4; size: NA
CDR3: CASSPTSRGPARRAEQYF; DNA: TGTGCCAGCAGCCCGACCTCCCGAGGGCCTGCCCGTAGAGCCGAGCAGTACTTC; J: TRBJ2-7; D: NA; V: TRBV7-6; size: NA
CDR3: CASSISGGANTGELFF; DNA: TGTGCCAGTAGTATCTCGGGGGGCGCGAACACCGGGGAGCTGTTTTTT; J: TRBJ2-2; D: NA; V: TRBV19; size: NA
CDR3: CASGSDPLTTTYNEQFF; DNA: TGTGCTAGTGGTTCGGATCCCCTGACTACTACCTACAATGAGCAGTTCTTC; J: TRBJ2-1; D: NA; V: TRBV12-5; size: NA
CDR3: CASSRQINVNTEAFF; DNA: TGTGCCAGCAGCCGACAGATTAATGTGAACACTGAAGCTTTCTTT; J: TRBJ1-1; D: NA; V: TRBV6-5; size: NA
CDR3: CASSKQTGGNTGELFF; DNA: TGTGCCAGCAGCAAACAAACAGGGGGAAACACCGGGGAGCTGTTTTTT; J: TRBJ2-2; D: TRBD1; V: TRBV7-6; size: NA
CDR3: CASSLPTSSVDTGELFF; DNA: TGTGCCAGCAGCCTCCCAACTAGCTCGGTAGACACCGGGGAGCTGTTTTTT; J: TRBJ2-2; D: NA; V: TRBV5-5; size: NA
CDR3: CASSLQAHNSPLHF; DNA: TGTGCCAGCAGCTTACAGGCTCATAATTCACCCCTCCACTTT; J: TRBJ1-6; D: NA; V: TRBV7-3; size: NA
CDR3: CASSILAKNIQYF; DNA: TGTGCCAGTAGTATTCTAGCCAAAAACATTCAGTACTTC; J: TRBJ2-4; D: NA; V: TRBV19; size: NA
CDR3: CASSETPGGTEAFF; DNA: TGTGCCAGCTCCGAAACCCCCGGGGGCACTGAAGCTTTCTTT; J: TRBJ1-1; D: NA; V: TRBV18; size: NA
CDR3: CASSYSSGANVLTF; DNA: TGTGCCAGCAGCTATAGCTCTGGGGCCAACGTCCTGACTTTC; J: TRBJ2-6; D: NA; V: TRBV5-4; size: few